This T cell receptor beta chain originates from a study of cytomegalovirus exposure and HLA in healthy donors. About the study: As released early, the data held about 85 million unique TCRs from HLA-typed donors. Among the approximately 400 donors who were genotyped, roughly 76% fell in the genetic ancestry cluster that is associated with self-reported Caucasian donors.

CDR1 MNHEY and CDR2 SVGAGI come from the germline V gene. Trimming removed 0 bases at V and 8 bases at J, with 13 bases between. There are 14 residues in the CDR3. It was with 60 Vbeta and 13 Jbeta primers that the PCR ran. Some clones are missing from TCRdb's copy, which holds only in-frame ones; the method was immunoSEQ multiplex PCR. The data hold 150,000 to 200,000 clones, with around 83% observed a single time. The sequenced sample consisted of PBMCs. The clonotype comes from a girl under 10 years old in good health and CMV-seropositive. The chain recombines TRBV6-5 with TRBJ1-2; D not resolved. The DNA of the CDR3 is TGTGCCAGCAGTTACTCGGAAGGACTGCGGGGCTACACCTTC. Its translation: CASSYSEGLRGYTF.